This T cell receptor beta chain emerged from a study of CD8 T cells in ankylosing spondylitis. The CDR3 totals 12 residues. The V segment lost 6 bases and the J segment 6 bases; nucleotides outside the gene matches: 1. The germline V gene has CDR1 WSHSY and CDR2 SAAADI. The sample holds many counts of this clonotype. One entry per CDR3 protein results from TCRdb running MiXCR on the 5' RACE reads. Counted here are fewer than 400,000 distinct CDR3 sequences, roughly 14% occurring once; the ten biggest clones make up approximately 1.1%. This TCR was recovered from a male donor with ankylosing spondylitis or in good health (not recorded which). The J gene is TRBJ2-1, the V gene TRBV10-2; the match to TRBD1 covers 8 bases. The sequencing input was blood, either unsorted or a sorted T cell fraction (not recorded which). The CDR3 sequence is CASRDRVNEQFF. The DNA for the CDR3 is TGCGCCAGCAGGGACAGGGTCAATGAGCAGTTCTTC.